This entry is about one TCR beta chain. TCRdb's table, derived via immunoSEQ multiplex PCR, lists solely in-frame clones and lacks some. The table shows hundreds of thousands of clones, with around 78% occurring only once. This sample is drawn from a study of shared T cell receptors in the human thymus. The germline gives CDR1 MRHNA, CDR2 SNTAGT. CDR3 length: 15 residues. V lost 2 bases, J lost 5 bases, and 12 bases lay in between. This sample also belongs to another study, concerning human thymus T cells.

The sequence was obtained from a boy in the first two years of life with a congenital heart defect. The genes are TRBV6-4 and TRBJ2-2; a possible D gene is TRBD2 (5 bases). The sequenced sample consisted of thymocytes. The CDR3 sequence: CASSDTGSGTGELFF. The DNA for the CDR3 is TGTGCCAGCAGTGACACGGGGTCAGGAACCGGGGAGCTGTTTTTT.